This T cell receptor beta chain was captured by sequencing in a study of blood T cell repertoires in COVID-19. Study background: Researchers got acute and convalescent COVID-19 samples from the United States, Italy and Spain. T cells, B-cell-depleted T cells, or PBMCs supplied cDNA or gDNA.

This CDR3 is built from 16 residues. CDR1 is LNHNV and CDR2 is YYDKDF in the germline V gene (reference sequence). The germline V and J ends were trimmed by 0 bases and 0 bases, with 11 bases remaining between them. Per the original data handling: How many nucleated cells were present was estimated from reference gene primer amplification. Clones were sequenced by immunoSEQ multiplex PCR, and TCRdb holds only the in-frame ones, with some missing. That table gives V, J and clone size, and the DNA gave D and trimming. The sample includes 40,000 to 50,000 clones, around 85% of them seen just once. Sequenced input: peripheral blood. The source is a human donor in a cohort sampled during active COVID-19. This chain joins TRBV15 and TRBJ1-1; maybe TRBD1 (6 bases). CDR3 DNA sequence: TGTGCCACCAGCAGAGATCGGGACATCTTGAACACTGAAGCTTTCTTT. The encoded protein is CATSRDRDILNTEAFF.